What follows describes a single T cell receptor beta chain. Its matching antigen is unknown. A single base separates this from a much larger clone, so it may be a read error. This record belongs to a study of tumor and adjacent non-tumor tissue in lung cancer. Background on the study: The patients, around 11 men and roughly 5 women, were roughly 30 to 80 with stage I to III disease. Study-level findings and limits: Normal lung showed higher cumulative top 100 clone frequency than tumor.

There are 18 residues in the CDR3. V was shortened by 2 bases and J by 4 bases, with 24 bases between the two germline ends. CDR1 and CDR2 from the germline V gene are SGHAT and FQNNGV. A modified ARM-PCR protocol with three rounds of nested PCR amplified TCRbeta. In TCRdb, the multiplex PCR reads were re-called with MiXCR into one record per CDR3 protein. This table has roughly 120,000 distinct CDR3 sequences, 60% to 80% appearing once. The template was RNA from unsorted bulk tissue. The chain uses TRBV11-2 and TRBJ2-7; the D is unclear. This sequence originates from a woman in her sixties or seventies with non-small cell lung cancer. The sequencing sample was made of lung tumor tissue. The CDR3 DNA follows: TGTGCCAGCAGCTTATTCGAAAAGGTGACGTTTTACGATTACGAGCAGTACTTC. It is translated as CASSLFEKVTFYDYEQYF.